This T cell receptor beta chain is drawn from a study of metastatic and nonmetastatic thyroid tumors (TCRdb year 2020). At the level of the whole study: Repertoires from peripheral blood and from tumor or nodule tissue samples of malignant and benign thyroid patients were compared.

This clone was seen once. Its antigen remains undetermined. Base qualities are not recorded, but no much larger clone differs from it by a single base. A solitary read yields weak support. Study-wide conclusions, independent of this receptor: TCR beta diversity was reported as significantly higher in malignant tumors than in benign nodules, in both blood and tumor samples.

Libraries were made using PCR. For sequencing, an Illumina HiSeq 4000 was employed. The TCR beta-chain CDR3 region of each patient was profiled by high-throughput sequencing. Turning to the authors' computational methods: The researchers built a classifier to tell apart papillary thyroid cancer patients with distant metastasis, based on CDR3 differences among clinicopathological groups. The Shannon index was used to measure repertoire diversity, and the Morisita-Horn index was used to measure how similar tumor and blood repertoires were. In TCRdb, the public reads were trimmed at Q25 with fastp and aligned with MiXCR, with productive beta chains retained. The V and J calls here are based on TCRdb, not the publication. The sample data list approximately 32,000 clones, and around 33% of these were observed just once. The top ten clones comprise about 16% of the sample. None of the patients had been given any treatment before thyroid surgery. Using T-cell receptor beta sequencing, the researchers looked back retrospectively at clinical samples from patients, gathered between about 2011 and 2019.

V is cut by 0 bases and J by 2 bases, and the space between the germline ends is 18 bases. The CDR3 contains 18 residues, cysteine and phenylalanine counted. Of the read, only the CDR3 DNA is kept; its 54 bases are in frame from base 1. The CDR1 and CDR2 encoded by the germline V gene are SGHTA and FQGTGA. Rearrangement joined TRBV7-3 to TRBJ2-3; a tentative D match to TRBD1 spans 5 bases. This receptor was identified in a female donor with papillary thyroid cancer or a benign thyroid nodule (not recorded which). Some clones in this sample may be carry-over from other donors' samples. The sequenced sample consisted of tumor tissue. The CDR3 is CASSLTGQGKGNTDTQYF. The bases read TGTGCCAGCAGCTTAACAGGTCAGGGAAAGGGGAACACAGATACGCAGTATTTT.